The following is a T cell receptor (beta chain) sequence with its context. Genomic DNA (from each subset) was split evenly across several immunoSEQ plates. Measured with immunoSEQ multiplex PCR; TCRdb has only the in-frame clones, and not every one. The table records 1 million to 1.2 million clones, roughly 80% of them present only once. The study separated CD4+ cells into CD45RA+ naive and CD45RA-negative memory subsets. The data are from a study of shared clonotypes between healthy human individuals. CDR3 length: 15 amino acids. CDR1 is KGHSH, CDR2 LQKENI, per germline. V dropped 3 bases and J dropped 1 base, with 12 bases sitting between them.

The sequence came from a man between 18 and 35 years old in good health. Some clones in this sample may be carry-over from other donors' samples. Sample: memory CD4+ T cells from PBMCs. Noted subset: CD45RA-negative fraction. V usage is TRBV18 and J usage is TRBJ1-1, with D unclear. The CDR3: CASSPTSGANTEAFF. DNA for the CDR3: TGTGCCAGCTCACCCACGTCAGGCGCGAACACTGAAGCTTTCTTT.